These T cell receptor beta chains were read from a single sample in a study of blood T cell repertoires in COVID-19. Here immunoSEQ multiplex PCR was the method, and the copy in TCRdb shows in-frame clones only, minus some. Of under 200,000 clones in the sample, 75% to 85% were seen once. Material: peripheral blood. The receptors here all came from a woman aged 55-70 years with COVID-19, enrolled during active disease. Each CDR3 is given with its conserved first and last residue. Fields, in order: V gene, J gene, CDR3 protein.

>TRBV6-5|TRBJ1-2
CASSLSTVSHGYTF
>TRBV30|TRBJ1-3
CAWSVLGASGNTIYF
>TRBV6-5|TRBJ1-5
CASTPSNQPQHF
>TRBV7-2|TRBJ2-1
CASGLASYNEQFF
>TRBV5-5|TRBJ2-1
CASSLSSGVYNEQFF
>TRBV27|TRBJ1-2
CASSPTGVYGYTF
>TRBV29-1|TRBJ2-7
CSVGERTRQNEQYF
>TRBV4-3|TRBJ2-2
CASSQDGPSGFTGELFF
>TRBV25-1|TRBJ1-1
CASIQDRAENTEAFF
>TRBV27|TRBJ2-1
CASSFGTSGSDEQFF
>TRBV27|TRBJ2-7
CASGWTGGSYEQYF
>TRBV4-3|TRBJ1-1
CASSQDQGIGEAFF
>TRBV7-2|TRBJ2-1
CASSLASGGLATYNEQFF
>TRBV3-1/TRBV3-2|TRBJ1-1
CASSPYGQGNTEAFF
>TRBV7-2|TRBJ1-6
CASSSNLGGANSPLHF
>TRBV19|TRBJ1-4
CASSWSVDEKLFF
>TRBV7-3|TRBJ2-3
CASSLQGSTDTQYF
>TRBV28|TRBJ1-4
CASRYPARGPTNEKLFF
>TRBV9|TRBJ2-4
CASSVDPRGYDIQYF
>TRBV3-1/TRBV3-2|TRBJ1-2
CASSPDRDYGYTF
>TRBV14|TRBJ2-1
CASSLVAGGPGGEQFF
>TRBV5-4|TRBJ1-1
CASSLSQGKDTEAFF
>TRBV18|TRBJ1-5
CASSPDRGIQPQHF
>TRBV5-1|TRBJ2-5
CASSLAVAGVQETQYF
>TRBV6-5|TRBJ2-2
CASSYSGNTGELFF
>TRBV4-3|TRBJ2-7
CASSQDPQGSYEQYF
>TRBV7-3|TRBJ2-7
CASRPRDRGGFEQYF
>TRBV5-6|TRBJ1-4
CASRQGQRPNEKLFF
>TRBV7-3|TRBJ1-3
CASSLVGGGNTIYF
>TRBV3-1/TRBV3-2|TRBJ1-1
CASSQGQLNTEAFF
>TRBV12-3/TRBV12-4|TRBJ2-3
CASSPADTQYF
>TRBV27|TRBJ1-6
CASSSLGDSPLHF
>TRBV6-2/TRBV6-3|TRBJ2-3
CASSKERTSGRPETDTQYF
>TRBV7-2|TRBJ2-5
CASSFAGAETQYF
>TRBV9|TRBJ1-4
CASSGGGLTNEKLFF
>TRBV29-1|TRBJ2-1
CSGEPGTGGSNGDYNEQFF
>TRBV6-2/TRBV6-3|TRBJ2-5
CASSYPVWREESETQYF
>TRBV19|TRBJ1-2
CASTPQGIGRGYTF
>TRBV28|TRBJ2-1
CASSNNRGHGYNEQFF
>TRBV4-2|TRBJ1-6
CASSQEIAGNYSPLHF
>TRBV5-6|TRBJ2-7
CASSLGLASEQYF
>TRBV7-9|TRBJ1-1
CASSLIQGEAFF
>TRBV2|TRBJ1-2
CASSSYGQDGARSYTF
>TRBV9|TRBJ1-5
CASSRGRGDQPQHF
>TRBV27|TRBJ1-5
CASSFMGQGAGQPQHF
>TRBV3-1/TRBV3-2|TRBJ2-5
CASSVLTGRAGETQYF
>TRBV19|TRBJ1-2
CASSRRGETGYTF
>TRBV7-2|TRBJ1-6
CASSLSSGEYSPLHF